This T cell receptor beta chain was captured in a study of T cells expressing NK-cell markers. CDR3 size: 15 residues. Per the germline V gene, CDR1 is SGHAT and CDR2 is FQDESV (reference sequence). The TCR beta cDNA came from 5'RACE template switching with UMIs. Reanalyzing the 5' RACE reads, TCRdb keeps one entry per CDR3 protein, without DNA. The sample holds 400,000 to 550,000 distinct CDR3 sequences. Source material: blood T cells: a sorted CD56 or NKG2C T cell subset, CD4+ or CD8+ T cells, or bulk PBMC T cells (not recorded which). The rearrangement joins TRBV11-1 to TRBJ1-1; TCRdb lists TRBD1, though no DNA is available to test this call. This receptor was obtained from a woman aged 18 to 75 in good health. The CDR3 loop is CASSLATGMGTEAFF.